A selection of T cell receptor beta chains follows, all from one sample in a study of T cells after yellow fever vaccination. TCRdb reprocessed the 5' RACE reads via MiXCR and lists one record per CDR3 protein. The sample holds roughly 330,000 distinct CDR3 sequences, approximately 3.9% seen once. The sample consisted of PBMCs, taken 5 days after the yellow fever booster vaccination. Every receptor here comes from a man aged 18 to 29 who received the YFV17D yellow fever vaccine. The CDR3 runs from the conserved cysteine through the conserved F or W. Each record gives: CDR3 DNA, CDR3 protein, V gene, D gene, J gene, clone size. A D gene is named only where the DNA matches it firmly. Not every row has a clone size; where given, it reads once, few, many or a size class.

TGTGCCAGCAGCCCAAGTCCAGCGGGGGTACAAGAGACCCAGTACTTC	CASSPSPAGVQETQYF	TRBV12-3/TRBV12-4	TRBD2	TRBJ2-5	few
TGCAGCGTTACACCAACGGGGGCCACTGAAGCTTTCTTT	CSVTPTGATEAFF	TRBV29-1	-	TRBJ1-1	few
TGTGCCATCAGCGGGACAACTAATGAAAAACTGTTTTTT	CAISGTTNEKLFF	TRBV10-3	-	TRBJ1-4	many
TGCAGCGCCTGGGGGACCGCGGGGTACTTC	CSAWGTAGYF	TRBV29-1	-	TRBJ2-7	few
TGCGCCAGCAGCTTGGCCGAGGCGGGGACAGAGACCCAGTACTTC	CASSLAEAGTETQYF	TRBV5-1	-	TRBJ2-5	-
TGTGCCAGCAGCTTCGGGGCGAGCTCCTACAATGAGCAGTTCTTC	CASSFGASSYNEQFF	TRBV5-4	-	TRBJ2-1	many
TGTGCCATCAGAATCCGGGACGGCTATGGCTACACCTTC	CAIRIRDGYGYTF	TRBV10-3	-	TRBJ1-2	few
TGTGCCAGCAGCTGGGACTCCCAGGCCGGGGAGCTGTTTTTT	CASSWDSQAGELFF	TRBV7-2	-	TRBJ2-2	few
TGTGCCAGCAGCCAAGGCGGGGCGGCTAATGAGCAGTTCTTC	CASSQGGAANEQFF	TRBV4-2	-	TRBJ2-1	-
TGCGCCAGCAGTGAGCACGGGACGGCGCGGGAGACCCAGTACTTC	CASSEHGTARETQYF	TRBV10-1	-	TRBJ2-5	many
TGTGCCAGCAGCGGGGGGCTTGGTCTGTTCTTC	CASSGGLGLFF	TRBV3-1	-	TRBJ2-1	-
TGCGCCAGCAGCCGGCCGGGGGCAGAGAGCTACGAGCAGTACTTC	CASSRPGAESYEQYF	TRBV5-1	-	TRBJ2-7	many
TGCAGTGCAGAACCCCGGGGGCCAGATACGCAGTATTTT	CSAEPRGPDTQYF	TRBV20-1	-	TRBJ2-3	-
TGTGCCAGCAGCCCTCACGGCGGGGGGATGGAGACCCAGTACTTC	CASSPHGGGMETQYF	TRBV7-2	TRBD2	TRBJ2-5	-
TGTGCCAGCAGTTTCCAGGGGGCGGCCGGGGAGCTGTTTTTT	CASSFQGAAGELFF	TRBV12-3/TRBV12-4	TRBD1	TRBJ2-2	many
TGTGCCAGCAGTCTCTCCCAGCGGACAGATACGCAGTATTTT	CASSLSQRTDTQYF	TRBV28	-	TRBJ2-3	-